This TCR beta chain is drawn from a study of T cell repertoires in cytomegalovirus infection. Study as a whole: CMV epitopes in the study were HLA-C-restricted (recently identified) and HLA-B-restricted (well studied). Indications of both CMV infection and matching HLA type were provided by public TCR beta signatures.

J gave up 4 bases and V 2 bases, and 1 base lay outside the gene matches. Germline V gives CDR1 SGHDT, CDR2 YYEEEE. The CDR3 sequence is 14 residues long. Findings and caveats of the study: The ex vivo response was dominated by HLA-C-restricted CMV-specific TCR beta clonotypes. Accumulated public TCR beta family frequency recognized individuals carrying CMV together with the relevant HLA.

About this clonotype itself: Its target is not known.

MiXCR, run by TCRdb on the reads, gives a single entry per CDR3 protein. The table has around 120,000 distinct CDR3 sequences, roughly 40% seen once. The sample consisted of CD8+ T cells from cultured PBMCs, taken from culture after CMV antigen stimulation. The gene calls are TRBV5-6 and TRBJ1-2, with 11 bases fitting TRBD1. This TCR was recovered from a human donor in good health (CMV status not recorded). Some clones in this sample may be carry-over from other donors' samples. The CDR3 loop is CASSFGQGAYGYTF. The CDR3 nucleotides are TGTGCCAGCAGCTTTGGACAGGGGGCCTATGGCTACACCTTC.